This paragraph reports one TCR beta chain. This clonotype was picked up many times. Its antigen is not yet known. No much larger clonotype is one base removed from it; base qualities were not supplied. Amplification of TCR beta CDR3 regions was carried out from RNA transcripts. The TCR CDR3 was subjected to a first round of RT-PCR using the HTBI primer set and the Qiagen OneStep RT-PCR kit. Libraries were constructed in a second round of multiplex PCR, after which size selection and purification were performed. The libraries were sequenced on an Illumina HiSeq2000 using paired-end 100 bp reads. The authors processed their data as follows. SOAPnuke was used to process the raw data, throwing out any read that contained adapters or uncalled bases, had a mean Phred below 15, or lacked an exact constant-primer or identifier match. COPE v1.2.5 was used to merge the high-quality paired reads, and each unique nucleotide sequence was defined as a clonotype. MiTCR v1.1 was used to align the clonotypes against IMGT TRBV, TRBD and TRBJ reference segments. The analysis included only V-J combinations with a frequency above 0.0001, which together covered 99.2% of the repertoires. A TCS score was defined as the ratio of F50 (clonal expansion) to E x V (chaos), with BLOSUM62-based TCRdist applied between CDR3 peptides within each V-J. Welch's t-statistics and random forest reduced 500 to 550 V-J features to roughly 13, which were used in a naive Bayes classifier (R e1071). Starting from the raw public reads, TCRdb applied fastp trimming at Q25, assembled clones with MiXCR and retained in-frame beta chains. Rows merge per CDR3 protein into single entries with the most common DNA and genes. These V and J calls derive from TCRdb rather than the authors' analysis. For this sample there are a few hundred thousand distinct CDR3 sequences; roughly 14% appear just once. The top ten constitute around 7.3% of the sample.

Graves' hyperthyroidism was defined as stable when no progression to ophthalmopathy occurred over 18 months of follow-up. Hyperthyroidism patients were aged 18 to 65 years and newly diagnosed, with disease duration of less than 2 months. Patients with uncontrolled infections, other autoimmune diseases, pregnancy or lactation were excluded. Diagnoses were established on the basis of clinical symptoms, serum thyroxine and TRAb, thyroid ultrasound, and orbital computed tomography. PBMCs were separated from roughly 9.3 ml of fresh peripheral blood using Ficoll-Paque density gradient centrifugation. Trizol reagent was used to extract total RNA, and RNA quality was then checked on an Agilent 2100 Bioanalyzer. Ends trimmed: V by 3 bases, J by 12 bases; bases unmatched to a gene: 13. From its cysteine to its phenylalanine, the CDR3 spans 15 amino acids. CDR3 DNA is the only sequence kept; it has 45 bases, read in frame from the first base. The germline V gene encodes CDR1 KGHDR and CDR2 SFDVKD.

The entry originates in a study of T cells in Graves' hyperthyroidism and ophthalmopathy (dated by TCRdb to the late 2010s). Notes on the research overall: Peripheral blood was sampled at the time of initial diagnosis, prior to any treatment. To identify distinguishing TCR V-J signatures, a discovery cohort of about 100 patients was used, comprising 43 with Graves' ophthalmopathy and 55 to 65 with stable Graves' hyperthyroidism. Whether ophthalmopathy could be predicted prospectively was tested in an independent validation cohort made up of under 20 hyperthyroidism patients plus 17 patients who later progressed to ophthalmopathy. The approximately 97 discovery patients were randomly divided into training and test sets at a 7:3 ratio. The study also compared thyroid tissue and blood T-cell repertoires from about six Graves' hyperthyroidism patients. Once sampling was done, hyperthyroidism patients were given methimazole at a starting dose of 30 mg daily, whereas ophthalmopathy patients were given high-dose intravenous methylprednisolone. The paper reports TCR Vbeta CDR3 sequencing of 135 peripheral blood samples: approximately 41 ophthalmopathy, roughly 74 hyperthyroidism and roughly 17 progressor patients.

Study-level results and caveats: Sample size was not statistically predetermined, and blinding of investigators to group allocation was not performed. Most expanded thyroid clonotypes (frequency above 0.001) were also detected in blood, a finding suggesting that blood repertoires may reflect thyroid immune responses. Ophthalmopathy was separated from stable hyperthyroidism by a 13 V-J signature model, with 87.88% sensitivity and approximately 84% specificity obtained in cross-validation and 80%/75% obtained in testing. In validation, the model predicted progression to ophthalmopathy with approximately 71% sensitivity and approximately 78% specificity, a median of roughly seven months before onset.

Sequenced: blood. The TCR comes from a woman in her thirties with Graves' hyperthyroidism. Recombination connected TRBV24-1 to TRBJ2-1, and TRBD2 matches 7 of the central bases. The nucleotide sequence reads TGTGCCACCAGTGATACCCGGACTAGTTCAGATCGGCAGTTCTTC. Translated, it reads CATSDTRTSSDRQFF.